What follows is one T cell receptor beta chain and its context. Its specificity is unknown. This specimen comes from a study of shared clonotypes between healthy human individuals. The overall study: Three CD4 naive, three CD4 memory, two CD8 naive and one CD8 memory plate were used per donor. The study, taken as a whole, reports: Sampling used blood alone; tissue repertoires probably differ. Lower generation probabilities were found for non-shared clonotypes than for those shared by all four donors.

Per germline, CDR1 ENHRY and CDR2 SYGVKD. This CDR3 contains 15 residues. V dropped 1 base and J dropped 3; count of bases not matched to a gene: 4. The data were produced by immunoSEQ multiplex PCR, yet TCRdb's version contains in-frame clones alone and is incomplete. The sample has about 640,000 clones, around 72% seen once. The sequenced sample consisted of memory CD4+ T cells sorted from blood. Subset described: CD45RA-negative fraction. The V call is TRBV10-3, the J call TRBJ1-2, with 8 bases aligning to TRBD1. The clonotype comes from a woman aged 25 to 39 in good health. This CDR3 is CAISEFDRGDYGYTF. The CDR3 DNA reads TGTGCCATCAGTGAGTTCGACAGGGGTGACTATGGCTACACCTTC.